Presented here are 18 T cell receptor beta chains from one specimen sequenced in a study of blood T cell repertoires in COVID-19. The repertoire was sequenced with immunoSEQ multiplex PCR; TCRdb's copy has only in-frame clones and lacks some. The table shows a few hundred thousand clones, with just under 85% occurring only once. The specimen sequenced was peripheral blood. These receptors all stem from a woman aged 45-60 years with active or convalescent COVID-19.

This clone was seen only once. This chain joins TRBV29-1 and TRBJ1-5; D may be TRBD1 (5 bases). The CDR3 spans 13 residues. CDR1 SQVTM and CDR2 ANQGSEA come from the germline V gene. Trimming took 3 bases from V and 7 from J, leaving 13 bases between them. The CDR3 reads CSVESGGGQPQHF. CDR3 DNA sequence: TGCAGCGTTGAGTCCGGGGGAGGACAGCCCCAGCATTTT.

J is TRBJ2-7 and V is TRBV4-1; a possible D gene is TRBD1 (6 bases). Trimming shortened V by 1 base and J by 0 bases, and 10 bases separated the two germline ends. The CDR3 is 15 residues long. CDR1 is MGHRA and CDR2 is YSYEKL in the germline V gene. CDR3 region: CASSQGETGSYEQYF. The CDR3 region has the DNA TGCGCCAGCAGCCAAGGCGAGACAGGCTCCTACGAGCAGTACTTC.

The chain has TRBV19 and TRBJ1-6; D unresolved. Germline V gives CDR1 LNHDA, CDR2 SQIVND (reference sequence). Trimming took off 6 bases at V and 9 bases at J, with 9 bases between the two ends. The CDR3 totals 12 residues. For the CDR3, the DNA is TGTGCCAGTAGCCTCAGAGGTTCACCCCTCCACTTT. Protein: CASSLRGSPLHF.

V is TRBV20-1 and J is TRBJ2-5, with 13 bases matching TRBD2. After removal of 7 bases from V and 5 bases from J, the junction contained 13 bases not matched to a gene. CDR1 is DFQATT, CDR2 SNEGSKA, per germline (reference sequence). The CDR3 consists of 16 residues. This CDR3 is CSVTDLLAGGRETQYF. CDR3 DNA sequence: TGCAGTGTTACTGACCTACTAGCGGGAGGGCGGGAGACCCAGTACTTC.

V and J are TRBV19 and TRBJ1-6, with D uncertain. V gave up 4 bases and J gave up 6 bases, with 10 bases separating them. The CDR3 consists of 14 residues. The V gene's germline CDR1 is LNHDA and CDR2 SQIVND (reference sequence). CDR3 loop: CASSTSPINSPLHF. CDR3 in DNA: TGTGCCAGTAGTACTTCACCTATTAATTCACCCCTCCACTTT. The entire variable domain, with the rest obtained from reference TRBV19 and TRBJ1-6, is as follows: DGGITQSPKYLFRKEGQNVTLSCEQNLNHDAMYWYRQDPGQGLRLIYYSQIVNDFQKGDIAEGYSVSREKKESFPLTVTSAQKNPTAFYLCASSTSPINSPLHFGNGTRLTVT.

The J gene is TRBJ2-3, the V gene TRBV5-1; TRBD2 matches at 10 bases. Trimming took 5 bases from V and 6 from J; bases not matched to a gene: 3. CDR1 is SGHRS, CDR2 YFSETQ, per germline. The CDR3 contains 13 residues. CDR3: CASRAGGTDTQYF. CDR3 DNA sequence: TGCGCCAGCAGAGCGGGAGGGACTGATACGCAGTATTTT.

The gene calls are TRBV5-4 and TRBJ2-4; tentative D call: TRBD1 (6 bases). CDR3 length equals 15 residues. The germline CDR1 and CDR2 sequences are SGHNT and YYREEE (reference sequence). The germline V and J ends were trimmed by 4 bases and 6 bases, with 17 bases remaining between them. The CDR3, as DNA: TGTGCCAGCAGCCCCGGGACACCCGGGCTAAACATTCAGTACTTC. The encoded protein is CASSPGTPGLNIQYF.

CDR3 residues: CASSLGLTKISYEQYF. CDR3 coding DNA: TGCGCCAGCAGCTTGGGACTTACCAAGATCTCCTACGAGCAGTACTTC. The rearrangement joins TRBV5-1 to TRBJ2-7; unclear D gene. The CDR3 is 16 amino acids. Germline CDR1 is SGHRS and CDR2 is YFSETQ. Trimming left V 0 bases short and J 0 bases short, with 13 bases between.

The J gene is TRBJ1-1, the V gene TRBV5-8, with D possibly being TRBD1 (6 bases). Germline loops: CDR1 SGHTS, CDR2 YDEGEE. V was cut by 0 bases and J by 0 bases, with 12 bases left in between. The CDR3 extends over 16 amino acids. The chain's CDR3 is CASSLGTGQMNTEAFF. The CDR3 DNA reads as TGTGCCAGCAGCTTGGGGACCGGACAGATGAACACTGAAGCTTTCTTT.

The chain couples TRBV6-2 or TRBV6-3 to TRBJ2-7; maybe TRBD1 (7 bases). The CDR3 contains 16 residues. The V gene lost 4 bases and the J gene lost 4 bases, with 20 bases spanning the gap. The germline V gene has CDR1 MNHEY and CDR2 SVGEGT. In DNA, the CDR3 is TGTGCCAGCAGTTTACCAGTCCAGGGGGGACCATACGAGCAGTACTTC. The encoded protein is CASSLPVQGGPYEQYF.

The chain is built from TRBV5-1 and TRBJ2-6, with 8 bases matching TRBD1. The ends lost 0 bases at V and 2 bases at J; junction bases unmatched: 7. The CDR3 totals 18 residues. CDR1 is SGHRS and CDR2 is YFSETQ in the germline V gene. The CDR3 sequence is CASSLAAGGSAGANVLTF. CDR3 bases: TGCGCCAGCAGCTTGGCCGCAGGGGGCTCAGCTGGGGCCAACGTCCTGACTTTC. Filled out from reference TRBV5-1 and TRBJ2-6, the complete variable domain reads KAGVTQTPRYLIKTRGQQVTLSCSPISGHRSVSWYQQTPGQGLQFLFEYFSETQRNKGNFPGRFSGRQFSNSRSEMNVSTLELGDSALYLCASSLAAGGSAGANVLTFGAGSRLTVL.

This chain connects TRBV28 to TRBJ2-7; D not certain. The CDR3 has 13 residues. Germline CDR1 reads MDHEN; CDR2 reads SYDVKM. V lost 5 bases and J lost 6, with 14 bases in between. The CDR3 here is CASSPWRPGEQYF. The CDR3 DNA sequence: TGTGCCAGCAGTCCCTGGCGGCCCGGCGAGCAGTACTTC. The full variable domain, its missing parts supplied by reference TRBV28 and TRBJ2-7, is DVKVTQSSRYLVKRTGEKVFLECVQDMDHENMFWYRQDPGLGLRLIYFSYDVKMKEKGDIPEGYSVSREKKERFSLILESASTNQTSMYLCASSPWRPGEQYFGPGTRLTVT.

V usage is TRBV11-3 and J usage is TRBJ2-1; 7 bases align to TRBD2. Losses at the gene ends were 4 bases for V and 4 bases for J; bases not matched to a gene: 7. CDR1 and CDR2 from the germline V gene are SGHNT and YENEEA. The CDR3 loop spans 15 amino acids. The CDR3 sequence: CASSSPSGRYNEQFF. DNA of the CDR3: TGTGCCAGCAGCTCACCTAGCGGAAGATACAATGAGCAGTTCTTC.

The J gene is TRBJ2-7, the V gene TRBV3-1 (or the pseudogene TRBV3-2), with unresolved D. V dropped 3 bases and J dropped 6 bases, with 9 bases sitting between them. This CDR3 comprises 12 residues. Germline values: CDR1 LGHDT, CDR2 YNNKEL (reference sequence). CDR3 sequence reads: CASSQHRGEQYF. In DNA, the CDR3 is TGTGCCAGCAGCCAGCATCGAGGCGAGCAGTACTTC.

The chain has TRBV14 and TRBJ2-3; 9 bases fit TRBD2. The CDR3 sequence is 14 residues long. Germline V gives CDR1 SGHDN, CDR2 FVKESK. Unmatched junction bases numbered 5, after V lost 5 bases and J lost 5 bases. DNA for the CDR3: TGTGCCAGCAGCGCCGGGACTAGCCGAGATACGCAGTATTTT. This translates into CASSAGTSRDTQYF.

The CDR3 nucleotides read TGCGCCAGCAGCTCGGGACAGGTAGCCAACGTCCTGACTTTC. Encoded protein: CASSSGQVANVLTF. This rearrangement joins TRBV5-1 to TRBJ2-6; 8 bases line up with TRBD1. V lost 3 bases, J lost 7 bases, and 3 bases stayed unmatched. The CDR3 is made up of 14 amino acids. Germline-derived CDR1 and CDR2 are SGHRS and YFSETQ.

This chain connects TRBV24-1 to TRBJ2-1; 9 bases line up with TRBD1. J was trimmed by 6 bases and V by 3 bases; bases with no gene match: 5. This CDR3 has 15 amino acids. Germline CDR1 reads KGHDR; CDR2 reads SFDVKD. The CDR3 spells CATSDPGQGLNEQFF. The CDR3 DNA is TGTGCCACCAGTGATCCGGGACAGGGTCTCAATGAGCAGTTCTTC.

This clone was counted a few times. This same CDR3 is encoded by further DNA sequences in the sample. The chain carries TRBV5-1 and TRBJ2-7; 8 bases are a match to TRBD2. Germline loops: CDR1 SGHRS, CDR2 YFSETQ. CDR3 size: 15 residues. V was pared by 0 bases and J by 3 bases, with 5 bases of the junction left unmatched. The CDR3: CASSLDAGGFYEQYF. CDR3 DNA sequence: TGCGCCAGCAGCTTGGACGCGGGAGGCTTCTACGAGCAGTACTTC.